This T cell receptor beta chain was identified in a study of blood T cell repertoires in COVID-19. About the study: COVID-19 samples collected from the United States, Italy and Spain covered acute and convalescent phases. PBMCs, B-cell-depleted T cells, or T cells provided the cDNA or gDNA that made up the material.

In the source study's methods: The authors estimated nucleated cell counts from reference gene primer amplification. Repertoires were generated with immunoSEQ multiplex PCR, while TCRdb's copy carries only in-frame clones and drops some. The DNA gave D and trimming, while V, J and clone size come from that table. The sample shows roughly 180,000 clones, about nine tenths of them seen only once. There are 15 residues in the CDR3. V lost 8 bases, J lost 7 bases, and 10 bases stayed unmatched. Looked up from germline, CDR1 is LNHDA and CDR2 is SQIVND (reference sequence). This receptor was taken from a man between 65 and 85 years old with active or convalescent COVID-19. The source material was peripheral blood. The V gene is TRBV19, the J gene TRBJ1-4; 10 bases match TRBD1. This CDR3 reads CASGAGTGDFEKLFF. CDR3 DNA: TGTGCCAGTGGAGCAGGGACAGGGGACTTTGAAAAACTGTTTTTT.